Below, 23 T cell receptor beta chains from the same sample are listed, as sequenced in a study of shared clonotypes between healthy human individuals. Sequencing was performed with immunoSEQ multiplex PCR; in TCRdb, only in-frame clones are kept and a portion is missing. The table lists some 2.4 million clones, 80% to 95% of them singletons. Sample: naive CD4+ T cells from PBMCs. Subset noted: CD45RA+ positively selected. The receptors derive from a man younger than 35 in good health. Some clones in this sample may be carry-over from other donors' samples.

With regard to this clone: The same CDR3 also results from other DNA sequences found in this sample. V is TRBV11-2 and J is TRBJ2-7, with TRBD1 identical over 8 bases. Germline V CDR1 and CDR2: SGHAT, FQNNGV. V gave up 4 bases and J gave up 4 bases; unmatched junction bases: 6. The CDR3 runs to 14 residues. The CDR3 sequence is CASSSRQGRYEQYF. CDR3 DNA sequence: TGTGCCAGCAGCTCGAGACAGGGGCGGTACGAGCAGTACTTC.

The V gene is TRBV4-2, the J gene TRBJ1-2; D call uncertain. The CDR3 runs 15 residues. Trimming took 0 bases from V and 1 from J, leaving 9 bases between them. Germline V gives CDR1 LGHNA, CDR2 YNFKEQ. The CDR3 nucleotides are TGTGCCAGCAGCCAAGATCTATACGGTAACTATGGCTACACCTTC. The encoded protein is CASSQDLYGNYGYTF.

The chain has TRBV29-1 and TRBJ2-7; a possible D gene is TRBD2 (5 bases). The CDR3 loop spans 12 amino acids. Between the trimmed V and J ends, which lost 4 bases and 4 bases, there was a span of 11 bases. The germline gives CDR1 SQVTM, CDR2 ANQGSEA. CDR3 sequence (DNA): TGCAGCGTTGGTCTAGCAATATACGAGCAGTACTTC. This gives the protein CSVGLAIYEQYF.

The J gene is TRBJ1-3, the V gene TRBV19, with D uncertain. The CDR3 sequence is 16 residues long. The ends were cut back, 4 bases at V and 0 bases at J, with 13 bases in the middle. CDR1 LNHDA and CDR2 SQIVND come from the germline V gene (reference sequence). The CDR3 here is CASSSVAAGSGNTIYF. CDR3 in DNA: TGTGCCAGTAGTAGTGTCGCGGCCGGCTCTGGAAACACCATATATTTT.

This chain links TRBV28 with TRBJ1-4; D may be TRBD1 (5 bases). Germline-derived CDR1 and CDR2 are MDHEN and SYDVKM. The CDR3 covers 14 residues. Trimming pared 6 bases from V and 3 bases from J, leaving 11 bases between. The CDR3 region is CASSRGGANEKLFF. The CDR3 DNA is TGTGCCAGCAGCCGGGGGGGAGCTAATGAAAAACTGTTTTTT. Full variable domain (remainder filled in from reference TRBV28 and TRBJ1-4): DVKVTQSSRYLVKRTGEKVFLECVQDMDHENMFWYRQDPGLGLRLIYFSYDVKMKEKGDIPEGYSVSREKKERFSLILESASTNQTSMYLCASSRGGANEKLFFGSGTQLSVL.

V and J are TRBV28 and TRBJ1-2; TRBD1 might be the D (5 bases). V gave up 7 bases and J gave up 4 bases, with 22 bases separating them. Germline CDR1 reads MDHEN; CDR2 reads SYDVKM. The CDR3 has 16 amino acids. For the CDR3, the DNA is TGTGCCAGCAAAACTGCTAGGGGACGGGACGTCTATGGCTACACCTTC. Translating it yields CASKTARGRDVYGYTF.

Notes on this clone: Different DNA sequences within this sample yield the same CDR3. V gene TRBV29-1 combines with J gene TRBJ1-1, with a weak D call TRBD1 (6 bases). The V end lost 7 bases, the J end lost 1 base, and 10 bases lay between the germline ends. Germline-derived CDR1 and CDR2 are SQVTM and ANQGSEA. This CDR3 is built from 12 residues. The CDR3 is CSGAQGNTEAFF. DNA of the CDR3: TGCAGCGGAGCACAGGGGAACACTGAAGCTTTCTTT.

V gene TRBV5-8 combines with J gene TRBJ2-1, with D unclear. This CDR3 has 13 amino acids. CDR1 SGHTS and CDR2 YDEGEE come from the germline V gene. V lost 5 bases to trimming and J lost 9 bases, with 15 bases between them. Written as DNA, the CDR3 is TGTGCCAGCAGTCAAGACTCCTCCCGTGAGCAGTTCTTC. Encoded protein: CASSQDSSREQFF.

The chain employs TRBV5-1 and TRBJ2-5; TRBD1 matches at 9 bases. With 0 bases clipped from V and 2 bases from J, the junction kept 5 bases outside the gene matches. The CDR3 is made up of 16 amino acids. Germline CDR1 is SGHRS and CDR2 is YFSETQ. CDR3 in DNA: TGCGCCAGCAGCTTGGCCGTGACAGGGGGTCAAGAGACCCAGTACTTC. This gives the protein CASSLAVTGGQETQYF.

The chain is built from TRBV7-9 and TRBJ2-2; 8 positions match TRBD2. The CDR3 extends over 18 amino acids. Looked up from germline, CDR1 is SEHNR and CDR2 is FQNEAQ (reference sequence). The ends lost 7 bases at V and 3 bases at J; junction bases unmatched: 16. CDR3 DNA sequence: TGTGCCAGCACCAAAAATCGGGGACTAGAGATTGACACCGGGGAGCTGTTTTTT. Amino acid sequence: CASTKNRGLEIDTGELFF. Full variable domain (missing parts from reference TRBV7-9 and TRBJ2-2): DTGVSQNPRHKITKRGQNVTFRCDPISEHNRLYWYRQTLGQGPEFLTYFQNEAQLEKSRLLSDRFSAERPKGSFSTLEIQRTEQGDSAMYLCASTKNRGLEIDTGELFFGEGSRLTVL.

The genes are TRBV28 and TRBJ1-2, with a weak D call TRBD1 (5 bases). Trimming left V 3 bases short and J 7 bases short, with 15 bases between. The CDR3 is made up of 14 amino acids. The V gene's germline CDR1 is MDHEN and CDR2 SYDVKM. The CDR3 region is CASSFSLGRAGYTF. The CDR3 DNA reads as TGTGCCAGCAGTTTCAGTTTGGGACGCGCTGGCTACACCTTC.

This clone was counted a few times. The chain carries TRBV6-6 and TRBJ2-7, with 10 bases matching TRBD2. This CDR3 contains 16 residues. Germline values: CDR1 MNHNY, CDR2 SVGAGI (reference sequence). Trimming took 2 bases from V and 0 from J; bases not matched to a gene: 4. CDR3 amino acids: CASSYPSGRASYEQYF. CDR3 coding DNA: TGTGCCAGCAGTTACCCAAGCGGGAGGGCCTCCTACGAGCAGTACTTC.

The CDR3 reads CAWSVGSGGHEKLFF. CDR3 DNA: TGTGCCTGGAGTGTAGGTAGCGGGGGTCATGAAAAACTGTTTTTT. The chain has TRBV30 and TRBJ1-4; weak D call: TRBD1 (5 bases). CDR1 is GTSNPN, CDR2 SVGIG, per germline (reference sequence). The CDR3 has 15 amino acids. V was trimmed by 0 bases and J by 6 bases, leaving 14 bases between them.

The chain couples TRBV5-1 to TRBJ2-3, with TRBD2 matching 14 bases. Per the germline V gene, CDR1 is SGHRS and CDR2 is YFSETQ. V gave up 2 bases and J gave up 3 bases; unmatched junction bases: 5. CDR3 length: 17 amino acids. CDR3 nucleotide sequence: TGCGCCAGCAGCTTACCGGGACTAGCGGGAGTAACAGATACGCAGTATTTT. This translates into CASSLPGLAGVTDTQYF.

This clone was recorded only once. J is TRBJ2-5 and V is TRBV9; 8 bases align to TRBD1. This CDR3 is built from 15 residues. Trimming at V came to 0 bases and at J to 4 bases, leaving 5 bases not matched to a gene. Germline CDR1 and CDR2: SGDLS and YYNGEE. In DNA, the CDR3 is TGTGCCAGCAGCGTAGAACAGGGGGGTCGAGAGACCCAGTACTTC. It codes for CASSVEQGGRETQYF.

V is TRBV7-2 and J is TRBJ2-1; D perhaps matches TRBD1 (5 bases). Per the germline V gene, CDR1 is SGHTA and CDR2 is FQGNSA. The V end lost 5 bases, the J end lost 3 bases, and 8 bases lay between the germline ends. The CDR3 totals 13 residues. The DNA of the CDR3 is TGTGCCAGCAGCGTAGGGGTCTACAATGAGCAGTTCTTC. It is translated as CASSVGVYNEQFF.

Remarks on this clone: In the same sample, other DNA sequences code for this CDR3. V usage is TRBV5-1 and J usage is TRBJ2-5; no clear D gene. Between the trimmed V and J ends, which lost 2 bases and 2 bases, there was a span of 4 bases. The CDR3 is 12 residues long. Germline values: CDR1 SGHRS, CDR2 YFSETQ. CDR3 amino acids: CASSLTQETQYF. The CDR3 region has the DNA TGCGCCAGCAGCTTAACTCAAGAGACCCAGTACTTC.

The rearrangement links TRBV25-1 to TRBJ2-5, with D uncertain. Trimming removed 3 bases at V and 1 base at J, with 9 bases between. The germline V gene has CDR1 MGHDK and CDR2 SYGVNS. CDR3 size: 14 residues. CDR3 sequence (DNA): TGTGCCAGCAGTGATCCCCGAACCCAAGAGACCCAGTACTTC. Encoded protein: CASSDPRTQETQYF.

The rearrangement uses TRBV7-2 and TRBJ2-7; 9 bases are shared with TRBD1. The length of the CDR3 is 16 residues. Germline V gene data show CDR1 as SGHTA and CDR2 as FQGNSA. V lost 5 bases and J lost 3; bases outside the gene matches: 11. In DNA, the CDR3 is TGTGCCAGCAGCCTACAAGTGGGACAGGGCTTCTACGAGCAGTACTTC. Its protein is CASSLQVGQGFYEQYF.

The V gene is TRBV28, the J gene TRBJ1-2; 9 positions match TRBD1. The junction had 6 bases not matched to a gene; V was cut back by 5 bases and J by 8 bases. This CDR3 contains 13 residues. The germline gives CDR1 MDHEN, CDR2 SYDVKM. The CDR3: CASSLRQGVGYTF. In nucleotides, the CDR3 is TGTGCCAGCAGTCTACGACAGGGGGTGGGCTACACCTTC.

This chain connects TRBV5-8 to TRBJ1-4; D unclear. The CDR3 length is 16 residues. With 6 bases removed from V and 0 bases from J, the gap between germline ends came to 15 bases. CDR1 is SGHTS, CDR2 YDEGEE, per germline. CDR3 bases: TGTGCCAGCAACCTCGCCCTCGTGGCAACTAATGAAAAACTGTTTTTT. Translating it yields CASNLALVATNEKLFF.

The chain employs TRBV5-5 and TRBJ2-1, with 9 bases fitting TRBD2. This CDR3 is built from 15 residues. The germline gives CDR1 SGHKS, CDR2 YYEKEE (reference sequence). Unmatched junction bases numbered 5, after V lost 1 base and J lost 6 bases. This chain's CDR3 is CASSLPLTSGNEQFF. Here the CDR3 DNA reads TGTGCCAGCAGCTTGCCCCTGACTAGCGGCAATGAGCAGTTCTTC.

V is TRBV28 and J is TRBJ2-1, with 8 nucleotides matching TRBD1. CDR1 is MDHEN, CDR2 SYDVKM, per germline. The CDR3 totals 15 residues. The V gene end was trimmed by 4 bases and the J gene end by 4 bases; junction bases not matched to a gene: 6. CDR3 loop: CASSSQGAPYNEQFF. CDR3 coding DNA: TGTGCCAGCAGTTCGCAGGGGGCTCCTTACAATGAGCAGTTCTTC.